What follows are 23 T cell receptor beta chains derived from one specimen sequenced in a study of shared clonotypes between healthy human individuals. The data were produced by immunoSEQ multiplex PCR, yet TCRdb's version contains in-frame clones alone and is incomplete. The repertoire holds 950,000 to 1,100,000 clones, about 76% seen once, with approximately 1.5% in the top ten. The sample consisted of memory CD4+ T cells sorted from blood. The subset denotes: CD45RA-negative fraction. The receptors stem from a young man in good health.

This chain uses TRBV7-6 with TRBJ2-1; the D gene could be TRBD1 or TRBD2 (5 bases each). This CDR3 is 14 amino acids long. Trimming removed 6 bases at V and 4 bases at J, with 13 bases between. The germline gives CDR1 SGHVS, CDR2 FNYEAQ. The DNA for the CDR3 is TGTGCCAGCAGTGGGGGTTCGTCGTACAATGAGCAGTTCTTC. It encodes CASSGGSSYNEQFF. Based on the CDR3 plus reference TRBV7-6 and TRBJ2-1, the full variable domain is GAGVSQSPRYKVTKRGQDVALRCDPISGHVSLYWYRQALGQGPEFLTYFNYEAQQDKSGLPNDRFSAERPEGSISTLTIQRTEQRDSAMYRCASSGGSSYNEQFFGPGTRLTVL.

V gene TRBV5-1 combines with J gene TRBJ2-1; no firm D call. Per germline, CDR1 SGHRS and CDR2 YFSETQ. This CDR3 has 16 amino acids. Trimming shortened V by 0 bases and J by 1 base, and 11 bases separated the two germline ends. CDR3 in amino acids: CASSLGPAESYNEQFF. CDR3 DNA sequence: TGCGCCAGCAGCTTGGGACCCGCGGAATCCTACAATGAGCAGTTCTTC. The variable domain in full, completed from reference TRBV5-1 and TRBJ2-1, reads KAGVTQTPRYLIKTRGQQVTLSCSPISGHRSVSWYQQTPGQGLQFLFEYFSETQRNKGNFPGRFSGRQFSNSRSEMNVSTLELGDSALYLCASSLGPAESYNEQFFGPGTRLTVL.

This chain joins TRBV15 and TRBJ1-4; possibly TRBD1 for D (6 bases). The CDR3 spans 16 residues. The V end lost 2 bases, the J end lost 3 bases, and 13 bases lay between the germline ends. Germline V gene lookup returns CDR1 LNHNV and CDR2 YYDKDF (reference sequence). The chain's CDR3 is CATSRKQGGSNEKLFF. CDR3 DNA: TGTGCCACCAGCAGAAAACAGGGCGGCTCTAATGAAAAACTGTTTTTT.

This chain's CDR3 is CASSWSLSWGEQYF. The CDR3 nucleotides read TGTGCCAGCAGTTGGAGTCTCAGTTGGGGGGAGCAGTACTTC. The chain links TRBV27 to TRBJ2-7; D is tentatively TRBD1 or TRBD2 (5 bases each). Trimming left V 4 bases short and J 7 bases short, with 17 bases between. Per germline, CDR1 MNHEY and CDR2 SMNVEV (reference sequence). This CDR3 has 14 amino acids.

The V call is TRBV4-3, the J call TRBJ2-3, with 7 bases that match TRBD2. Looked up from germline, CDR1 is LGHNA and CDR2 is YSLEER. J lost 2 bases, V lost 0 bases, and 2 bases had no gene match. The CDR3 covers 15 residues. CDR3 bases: TGCGCCAGCAGCCAAGACAAGCGGGACACAGATACGCAGTATTTT. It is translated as CASSQDKRDTDTQYF.

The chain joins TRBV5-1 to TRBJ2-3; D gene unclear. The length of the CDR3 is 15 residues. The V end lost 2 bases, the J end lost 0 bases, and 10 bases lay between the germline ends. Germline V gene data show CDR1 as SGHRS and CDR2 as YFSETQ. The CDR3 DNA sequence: TGCGCCAGCAGCTTTCAGGAGTCCAGCACAGATACGCAGTATTTT. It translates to CASSFQESSTDTQYF.

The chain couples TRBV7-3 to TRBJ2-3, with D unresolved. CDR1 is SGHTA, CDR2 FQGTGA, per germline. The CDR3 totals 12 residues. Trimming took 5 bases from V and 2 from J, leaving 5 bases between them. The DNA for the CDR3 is TGTGCCAGCAGCCTACTCACAGATACGCAGTATTTT. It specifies CASSLLTDTQYF.

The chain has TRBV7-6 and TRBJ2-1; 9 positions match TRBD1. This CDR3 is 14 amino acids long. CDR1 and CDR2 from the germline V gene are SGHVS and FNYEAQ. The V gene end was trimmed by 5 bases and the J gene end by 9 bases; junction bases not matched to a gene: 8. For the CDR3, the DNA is TGTGCCAGCAGCGCAAGACAGGGGGTCGGTGAGCAGTTCTTC. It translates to CASSARQGVGEQFF.

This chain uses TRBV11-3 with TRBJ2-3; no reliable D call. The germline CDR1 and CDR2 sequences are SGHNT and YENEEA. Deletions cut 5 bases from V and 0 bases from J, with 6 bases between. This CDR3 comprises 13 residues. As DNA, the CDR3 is TGTGCCAGCAGCGCCACTAGCACAGATACGCAGTATTTT. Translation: CASSATSTDTQYF.

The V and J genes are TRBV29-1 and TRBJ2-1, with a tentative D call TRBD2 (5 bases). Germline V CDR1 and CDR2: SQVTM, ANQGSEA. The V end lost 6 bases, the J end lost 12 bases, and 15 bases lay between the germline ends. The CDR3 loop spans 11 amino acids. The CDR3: CSVKGGWAQFF. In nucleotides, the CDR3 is TGCAGCGTCAAAGGCGGGTGGGCGCAGTTCTTC.

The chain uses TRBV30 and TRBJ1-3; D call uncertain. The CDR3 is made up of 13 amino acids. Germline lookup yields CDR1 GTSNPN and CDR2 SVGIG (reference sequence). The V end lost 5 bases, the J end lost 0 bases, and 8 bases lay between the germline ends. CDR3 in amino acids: CAWAGSSGNTIYF. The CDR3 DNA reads TGTGCCTGGGCCGGGAGCTCTGGAAACACCATATATTTT.

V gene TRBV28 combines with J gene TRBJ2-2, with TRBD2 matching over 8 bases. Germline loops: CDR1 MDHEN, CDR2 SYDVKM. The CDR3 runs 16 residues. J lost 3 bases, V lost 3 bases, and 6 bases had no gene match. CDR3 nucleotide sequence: TGTGCCAGCAGTTTGGGTGGCGGGGGGTACACCGGGGAGCTGTTTTTT. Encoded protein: CASSLGGGGYTGELFF.

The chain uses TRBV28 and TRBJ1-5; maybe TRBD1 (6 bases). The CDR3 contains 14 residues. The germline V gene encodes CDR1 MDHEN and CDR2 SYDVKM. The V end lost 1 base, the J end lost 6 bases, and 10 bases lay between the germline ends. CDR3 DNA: TGTGCCAGCAGTTTATCAGGGGTAGGTCAGCCCCAGCATTTT. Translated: CASSLSGVGQPQHF.

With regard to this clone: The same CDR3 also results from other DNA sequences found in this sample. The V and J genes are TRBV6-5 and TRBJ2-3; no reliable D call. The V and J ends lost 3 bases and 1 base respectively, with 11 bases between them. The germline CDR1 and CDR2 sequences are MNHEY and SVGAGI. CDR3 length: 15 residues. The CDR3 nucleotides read TGTGCCAGCAGTTATAGAACCCCCGGCACAGATACGCAGTATTTT. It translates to CASSYRTPGTDTQYF.

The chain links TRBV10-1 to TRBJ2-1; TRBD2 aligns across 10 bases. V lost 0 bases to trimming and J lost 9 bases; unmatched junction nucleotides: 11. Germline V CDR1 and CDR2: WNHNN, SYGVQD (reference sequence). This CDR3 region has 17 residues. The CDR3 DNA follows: TGCGCCAGCAGTGAGTCGATTGGGTCTAGCGGGAGAACTGAGCAGTTCTTC. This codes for CASSESIGSSGRTEQFF.

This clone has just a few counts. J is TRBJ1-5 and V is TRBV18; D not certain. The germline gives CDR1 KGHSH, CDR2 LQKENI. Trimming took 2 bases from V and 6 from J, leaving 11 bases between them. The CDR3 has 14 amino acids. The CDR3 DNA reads TGTGCCAGCTCACCAGAAGGGCGGAGTCAGCCCCAGCATTTT. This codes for CASSPEGRSQPQHF.

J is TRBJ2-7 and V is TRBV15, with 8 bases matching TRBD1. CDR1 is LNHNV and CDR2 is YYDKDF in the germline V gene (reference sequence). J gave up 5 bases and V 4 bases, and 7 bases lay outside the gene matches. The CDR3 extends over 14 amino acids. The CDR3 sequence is CATSTGQGRDEQYF. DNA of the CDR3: TGTGCCACCAGCACAGGACAGGGTCGCGACGAGCAGTACTTC.

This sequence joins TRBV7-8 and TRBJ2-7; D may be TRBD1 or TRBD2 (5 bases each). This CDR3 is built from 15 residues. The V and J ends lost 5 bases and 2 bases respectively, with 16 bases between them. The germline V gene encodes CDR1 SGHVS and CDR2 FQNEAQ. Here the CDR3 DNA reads TGTGCCAGCAGCCCCGGACGGGACCCTACCTACGAGCAGTACTTC. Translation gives CASSPGRDPTYEQYF.

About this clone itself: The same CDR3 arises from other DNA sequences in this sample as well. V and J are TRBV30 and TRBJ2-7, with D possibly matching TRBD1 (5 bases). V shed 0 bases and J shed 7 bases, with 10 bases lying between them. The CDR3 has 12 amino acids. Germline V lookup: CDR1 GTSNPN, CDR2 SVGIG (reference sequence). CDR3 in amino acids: CAWSVGKGEQYF. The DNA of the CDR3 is TGTGCCTGGAGTGTAGGGAAGGGGGAGCAGTACTTC.

The CDR3 spells CASKQGALNTGELFF. Written as DNA, the CDR3 is TGCGCCAGCAAACAGGGGGCGTTAAACACCGGGGAGCTGTTTTTT. The chain recombines TRBV5-1 with TRBJ2-2; 9 bases match TRBD1. Germline-derived CDR1 and CDR2 are SGHRS and YFSETQ. V lost 6 bases, J lost 2 bases, and 5 bases stayed unmatched. This CDR3 has 15 residues.

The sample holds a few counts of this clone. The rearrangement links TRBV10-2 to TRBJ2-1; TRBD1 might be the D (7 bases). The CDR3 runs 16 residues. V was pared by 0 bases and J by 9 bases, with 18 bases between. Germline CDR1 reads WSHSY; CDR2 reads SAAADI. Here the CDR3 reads CASSESAEGRGSEQFF. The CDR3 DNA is TGCGCCAGCAGTGAGTCGGCGGAGGGCAGGGGGTCTGAGCAGTTCTTC.

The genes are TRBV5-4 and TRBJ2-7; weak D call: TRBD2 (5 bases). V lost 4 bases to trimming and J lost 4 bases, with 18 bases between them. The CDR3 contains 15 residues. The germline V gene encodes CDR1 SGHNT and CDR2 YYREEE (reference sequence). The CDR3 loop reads CASSEGLTGFYEQYF. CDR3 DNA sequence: TGTGCCAGCAGCGAAGGACTGACCGGATTTTACGAGCAGTACTTC.

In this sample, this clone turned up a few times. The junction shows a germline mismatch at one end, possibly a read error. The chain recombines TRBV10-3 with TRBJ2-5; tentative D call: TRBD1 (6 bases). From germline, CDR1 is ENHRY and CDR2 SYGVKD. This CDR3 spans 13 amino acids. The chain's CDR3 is CAIGDGQQETQYF. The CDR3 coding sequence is TGTGCCATCGGTGATGGACAGCAAGAGACCCAGTACTTC.